These 8 T cell receptor beta chains originate from one sample sequenced in a study of blood T cell repertoires in COVID-19. TCRdb keeps only in-frame clones here, not all; method: immunoSEQ multiplex PCR. The sample records about 250,000 clones, roughly 85% being singletons. Source material: peripheral blood. The receptors were gathered from a man aged 45-65 years with COVID-19, enrolled during active disease.

This sequence joins TRBV2 and TRBJ2-1; a weak D match, TRBD2 (6 bases). The CDR3 runs 17 residues. V lost 6 bases to trimming and J lost 7 bases, with 25 bases between them. CDR1 and CDR2 from the germline V gene are SNHLY and FYNNEI. CDR3 sequence reads: CASRGLSETSRFNEQFF. In nucleotides, the CDR3 is TGTGCCAGCAGGGGACTCTCTGAGACTAGTCGTTTTAATGAGCAGTTCTTC.

CDR3 DNA: TGTGCCACCGAAGGAGGAGGACAGGGCACAGATACGCAGTATTTT. Protein: CATEGGGQGTDTQYF. The chain combines TRBV28 with TRBJ2-3; 7 bases map to TRBD1. The CDR3 extends over 15 amino acids. Germline V gives CDR1 MDHEN, CDR2 SYDVKM. V shed 10 bases and J 1 base; nucleotides not matched to a gene: 11.

This clone has only one observation. J is TRBJ1-1 and V is TRBV2, with 9 positions matching TRBD1. CDR3 length: 16 amino acids. Germline values: CDR1 SNHLY, CDR2 FYNNEI. Germline trimming cut 3 bases from V and 2 bases from J; bases unmatched to any gene: 7. The CDR3 DNA reads TGTGCCAGCAGTGAGCCTCGGGACAGGGACAACACTGAAGCTTTCTTT. This sequence encodes CASSEPRDRDNTEAFF.

The rearrangement joins TRBV6-2 or TRBV6-3 to TRBJ1-6; no definite D call. The CDR3 runs to 14 residues. The V and J ends lost 4 bases and 8 bases respectively, with 12 bases between them. Per the germline V gene, CDR1 is MNHEY and CDR2 is SVGEGT. This CDR3 reads CASSLLGEDSPLHF. The CDR3 bases are TGTGCCAGCAGTTTGCTGGGTGAGGATTCACCCCTCCACTTT.

This rearrangement joins TRBV24-1 to TRBJ2-7; 8 bases match TRBD1. Trimming cost V 3 bases and J 3 bases; bases outside gene matches: 3. Germline CDR1 is KGHDR and CDR2 is SFDVKD. The length of the CDR3 is 14 residues. This CDR3 reads CATSDPDRGYEQYF. The CDR3 DNA sequence: TGTGCCACCAGTGATCCCGACAGGGGCTACGAGCAGTACTTC.

The chain recombines TRBV3-1 (or the pseudogene TRBV3-2) with TRBJ1-5; D is perhaps TRBD1 (5 bases). The CDR3 spans 16 residues. Trimming took off 3 bases at V and 7 bases at J, with 19 bases between the two ends. CDR1 is LGHDT and CDR2 is YNNKEL in the germline V gene (reference sequence). The CDR3 here is CASSQGGRARSQPQHF. The CDR3 DNA reads TGTGCCAGCAGCCAGGGGGGAAGGGCCAGAAGCCAGCCCCAGCATTTT.

The chain is built from TRBV6-6 and TRBJ1-1; 7 bases fit TRBD1. V trimming: 7 bases; J trimming: 8 bases; junction bases outside the gene matches: 10. This CDR3 has 13 amino acids. The V gene's germline CDR1 is MNHNY and CDR2 SVGAGI (reference sequence). The CDR3 protein is CASTATGSREAFF. CDR3 sequence (DNA): TGTGCCAGCACCGCGACAGGGTCAAGAGAAGCTTTCTTT.

The chain couples TRBV2 to TRBJ1-6; TRBD1 aligns across 9 bases. The length of the CDR3 is 15 residues. In germline, CDR1 is SNHLY, CDR2 FYNNEI. V lost 3 bases, J lost 9 bases, and 6 bases stayed unmatched. The chain's CDR3 is CASSDLTGGLSPLHF. CDR3 DNA: TGTGCCAGCAGTGACTTGACAGGGGGACTTTCACCCCTCCACTTT.